This T cell receptor (beta chain) was sequenced for a study of T cell repertoires in cytomegalovirus infection. Study as a whole: It was the public TCR beta signatures that indicated both CMV infection and matching HLA type.

Study results and limitations: The response measured ex vivo was dominated by TCR beta clonotypes (HLA-C-restricted and CMV-specific). Carriers of CMV plus the relevant HLA were identified by cumulative public TCR beta family frequency.

With regard to this clonotype: Its antigen is as yet unknown.

Trimming pared 5 bases from V and 12 bases from J, leaving 26 bases between. In germline, CDR1 is DFQATT, CDR2 SNEGSKA (reference sequence). The CDR3 consists of 15 residues. Using its own MiXCR run on the reads, TCRdb lists one record per CDR3 protein. The profile shows a few hundred thousand distinct CDR3 sequences, 26% of them singletons. The sequenced sample was PBMCs. The chain employs TRBV20-1 and TRBJ2-1; maybe TRBD2 (6 bases). The source is a human donor in good health (CMV status not recorded). Some clones in this sample may be carry-over from other donors' samples. CDR3 nucleotide sequence: TGCAGTGCTGCGGCGCGGGGCCGTGGACCTGAAGGGCAGTTCTTC. This sequence encodes CSAAARGRGPEGQFF.